These 4 T cell receptor beta chains came from one sample sequenced in a study of blood T cell repertoires in COVID-19. Produced via immunoSEQ multiplex PCR; TCRdb's table is partial and in-frame only. Here the sample spans around 210,000 clones, around 83% being singletons. Sequenced: peripheral blood. These receptors all stem from a human donor in a cohort sampled during active COVID-19.

The chain recombines TRBV3-1 (or the pseudogene TRBV3-2) with TRBJ2-7; weak D call: TRBD2 (6 bases). Per the germline V gene, CDR1 is LGHDT and CDR2 is YNNKEL (reference sequence). The CDR3 consists of 15 residues. V gave up 1 base and J gave up 2 bases, with 12 bases separating them. CDR3 amino acids: CASSQVSGRAYEQYF. CDR3 nucleotide sequence: TGTGCCAGCAGCCAAGTAAGCGGGCGGGCCTACGAGCAGTACTTC.

The chain has TRBV3-1 (or the pseudogene TRBV3-2) and TRBJ1-1, with D unclear. V was pared by 5 bases and J by 1 base, with 11 bases between. CDR3 size: 14 residues. Germline V gives CDR1 LGHDT, CDR2 YNNKEL (reference sequence). CDR3 loop: CASSYGNRNTEAFF. In DNA, the CDR3 is TGTGCCAGCAGCTATGGTAACAGGAACACTGAAGCTTTCTTT.

The gene calls are TRBV7-2 and TRBJ2-1, with TRBD2 matching over 8 bases. There are 16 residues in the CDR3. Germline V gene lookup returns CDR1 SGHTA and CDR2 FQGNSA. Trimming removed 5 bases from V and 8 bases from J; junction bases left unmatched: 14. The CDR3 sequence is CASSLNPAGAAYEQFF. The CDR3 nucleotides read TGTGCCAGCAGCCTGAACCCAGCGGGAGCTGCGTATGAGCAGTTCTTC.

The genes are TRBV5-1 and TRBJ2-1; 9 positions match TRBD2. Germline CDR1 and CDR2: SGHRS and YFSETQ. The CDR3 runs 15 residues. The V and J ends lost 3 bases and 2 bases, in that order; junction bases with no gene match: 3. The CDR3 reads CASSSVAGAYNEQFF. In nucleotides, the CDR3 is TGCGCCAGCAGCTCAGTAGCGGGAGCCTACAATGAGCAGTTCTTC.